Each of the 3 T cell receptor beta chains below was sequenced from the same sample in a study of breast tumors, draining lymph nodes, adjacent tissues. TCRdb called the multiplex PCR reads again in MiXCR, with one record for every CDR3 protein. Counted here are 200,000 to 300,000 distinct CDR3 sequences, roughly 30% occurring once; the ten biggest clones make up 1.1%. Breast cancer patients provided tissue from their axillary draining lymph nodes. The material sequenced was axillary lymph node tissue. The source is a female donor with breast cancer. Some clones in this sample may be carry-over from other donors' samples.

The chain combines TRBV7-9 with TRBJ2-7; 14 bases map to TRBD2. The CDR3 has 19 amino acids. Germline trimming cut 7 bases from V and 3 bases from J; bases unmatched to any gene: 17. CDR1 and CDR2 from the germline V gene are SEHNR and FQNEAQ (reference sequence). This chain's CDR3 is CASMAEPGLAGELLYEQYF. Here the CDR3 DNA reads TGTGCCAGCATGGCAGAACCGGGACTAGCGGGAGAGCTTCTCTACGAGCAGTACTTC. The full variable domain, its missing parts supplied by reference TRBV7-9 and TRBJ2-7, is DTGVSQNPRHKITKRGQNVTFRCDPISEHNRLYWYRQTLGQGPEFLTYFQNEAQLEKSRLLSDRFSAERPKGSFSTLEIQRTEQGDSAMYLCASMAEPGLAGELLYEQYFGPGTRLTVT.

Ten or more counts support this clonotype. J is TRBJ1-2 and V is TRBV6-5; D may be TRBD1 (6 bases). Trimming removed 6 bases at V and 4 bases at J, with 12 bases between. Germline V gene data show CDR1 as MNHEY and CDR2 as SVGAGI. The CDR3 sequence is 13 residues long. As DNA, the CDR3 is TGTGCCAGCAGCCGAGACAGGAGCTATGGCTACACCTTC. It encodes CASSRDRSYGYTF.

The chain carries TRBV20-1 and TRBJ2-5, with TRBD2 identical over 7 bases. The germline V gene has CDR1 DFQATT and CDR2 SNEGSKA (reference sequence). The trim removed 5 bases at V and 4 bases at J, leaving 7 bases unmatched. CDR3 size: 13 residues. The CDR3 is CSASWGGPETQYF. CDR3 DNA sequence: TGCAGTGCTTCCTGGGGGGGACCAGAGACCCAGTACTTC.